The source of this TCR beta chain is a study of blood T cell repertoires in COVID-19 (TCRdb year 2020). General notes on the study: Samples covering the acute and convalescent phases of COVID-19 were provided by collaborators in the United States, Italy and Spain. The repertoires were made available in a free public database intended to serve as a resource for research on the immune response to SARS-CoV-2. HLA class I and class II types, where available, came from metadata supplied by the sample provider rather than from assay-based typing. Deeply sampled blood TCRbeta repertoires from subjects exposed to, actively infected with, or recovered from COVID-19 were included in the dataset. The samples were drawn from the first 160 participants of the ongoing ImmuneRACE study and from 950 to 1,500 subjects provided by 6 global collaborators. A de-identified subject ID, COVID-19 status, age in years and sex were almost always included in the sample metadata. The material from the prospective study consisted of cDNA or gDNA derived from T cells, B-cell-depleted T cells, or PBMCs.

Regarding this clone: No antigen is known for it. The record has no base qualities; no much larger clone is one base away.

Study-level results and caveats: Clinical and demographic metadata were provided uncurated, with the amount varying by source and participant.

TCRbeta CDR3 regions were amplified from genomic DNA by means of the immunoSEQ Assay, a bias-controlled multiplex PCR. In the paper's pipeline: Nucleated cell counts per sample were estimated from amplification of reference gene primers within the assay. Sequence reads were collapsed and filtered to measure the absolute abundance of every unique TCRbeta CDR3 rearrangement. For each sample, productive Simpson clonality was calculated as the square root of Simpson's diversity index across productive rearrangements. TCRdb re-hosts the immuneACCESS table, in-frame sequences only. Its copies lack some clones; in the studies checked, an unresolved V gene accounts for under half of them, and the cause for the rest is not known. V, J and clone size derive from that table, while D and trimming were established from the DNA sequence. Recorded for this sample are fewer than 250,000 clones; around 80% of them occurred a single time. Roughly a tenth of the sample is held by the ten biggest clonotypes.

The germline V gene (reference sequence) yields LGHDT for CDR1 and YNNKEL for CDR2. Trimming takes 5 bases off V and 0 bases off J; junction bases not matched to a gene: 9. CDR3 length: 17 amino acids, cysteine to phenylalanine. Kept here is only the CDR3 DNA, which spans 51 bases and is read in frame from base 1. At one collaborating source in Seattle, patients were enrolled during active infection and were followed longitudinally through the course of disease. The collaborating institutions used their own protocols to collect whole blood in K2EDTA tubes. For TCRbeta analysis, collaborator samples were shipped as frozen whole blood, as isolated PBMCs, or as DNA extracted from either sample type.

The chain is assembled from TRBV3-1 (or the pseudogene TRBV3-2) and TRBJ1-3, and 8 junctional nucleotides match TRBD1. The TCR was taken from a woman older than 75 with COVID-19, enrolled during active disease. The source material was peripheral blood. The CDR3 protein: CASSTPRQGSSGNTIYF. DNA sequence: TGTGCCAGCAGCACACCTAGACAGGGGAGCTCTGGAAACACCATATATTTT.